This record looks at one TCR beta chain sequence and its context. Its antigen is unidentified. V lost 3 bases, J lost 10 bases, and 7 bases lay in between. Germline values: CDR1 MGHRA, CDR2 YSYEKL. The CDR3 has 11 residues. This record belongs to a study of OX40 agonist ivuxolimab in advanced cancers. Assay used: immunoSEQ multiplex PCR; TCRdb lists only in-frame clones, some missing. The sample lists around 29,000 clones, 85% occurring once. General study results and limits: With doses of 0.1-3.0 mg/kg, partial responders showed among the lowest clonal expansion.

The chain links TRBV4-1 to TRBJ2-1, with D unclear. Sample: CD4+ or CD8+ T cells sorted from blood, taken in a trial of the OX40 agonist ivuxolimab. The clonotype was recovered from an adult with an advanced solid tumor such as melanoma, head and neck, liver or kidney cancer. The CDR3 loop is CASSQSVEQFF. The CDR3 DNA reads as TGCGCCAGCAGCCAGAGTGTAGAGCAGTTCTTC.